Listed here are 6 T cell receptor beta chains from one sample, sequenced in a study of CD8+CD57+ T cells in acquired aplastic anemia. Profiling of TCR beta VDJ combinations and CDR3 sequences used genomic DNA as template. TCRdb recomputed calls from the reads with MiXCR, one row per CDR3 protein. The profile shows fewer than 300,000 distinct CDR3 sequences, 82% of them singletons. By flow cytometry, patients selected for sequencing had shown an expansion of CD8+CD57+ cells. The sample comprised sorted CD4+, CD8+, or CD8+CD57+ T cells (not recorded which) from PBMCs. The receptor source for this set is a human donor with aplastic anemia.

The V gene is TRBV20-1, the J gene TRBJ1-1, with D uncertain. The CDR3 has 14 residues. V lost 1 base and J lost 3, with 12 bases in between. CDR1 and CDR2 from the germline V gene are DFQATT and SNEGSKA (reference sequence). The DNA for the CDR3 is TGCAGTGCTAGAGGCACAGAGTTGGACACTGAAGCTTTCTTT. Its translation: CSARGTELDTEAFF.

The chain joins TRBV9 to TRBJ2-3; D is possibly TRBD1 (5 bases). Per the germline V gene, CDR1 is SGDLS and CDR2 is YYNGEE. The CDR3 spans 14 residues. V lost 4 bases, J lost 13 bases, and 22 bases lay in between. The CDR3 protein is CASSLGASAKAKYF. CDR3 bases: TGTGCCAGCAGCTTAGGGGCTAGTGCCAAAGCGAAGTATTTT.

The chain has TRBV7-9 and TRBJ1-3; D ambiguous. Germline V gene sequence: CDR1 SEHNR, CDR2 FQNEAQ (reference sequence). The CDR3 runs to 14 residues. V gave up 8 bases and J gave up 1 base, with 12 bases separating them. CDR3 sequence: CASLRSGSGNTIYF. The DNA for the CDR3 is TGTGCCAGCTTGCGATCGGGATCTGGAAACACCATATATTTT.

The chain recombines TRBV5-5 with TRBJ2-7, with unresolved D. CDR3 length: 14 amino acids. Looked up from germline, CDR1 is SGHKS and CDR2 is YYEKEE (reference sequence). The ends were cut back, 2 bases at V and 2 bases at J, with 11 bases in the middle. CDR3 sequence (DNA): TGTGCCAGCAGCTTCGAGAACATAGCCTACGAGCAGTACTTC. It encodes CASSFENIAYEQYF.

V usage is TRBV7-3 and J usage is TRBJ2-3; the D gene is possibly TRBD2 (5 bases). The CDR3 is made up of 13 amino acids. Germline CDR1 SGHTA, CDR2 FQGTGA. V gave up 8 bases and J gave up 15 bases, with 24 bases separating them. For the CDR3, the DNA is TGTGCCAGCGCGGGCCGGGCCAACGCCGCTGAATATTTT. Translated: CASAGRANAAEYF. Together with reference TRBV7-3 and TRBJ2-3, the CDR3 gives the full variable domain: GAGVSQTPSNKVTEKGKYVELRCDPISGHTALYWYRQSLGQGPEFLIYFQGTGAADDSGLPNDRFFAVRPEGSVSTLKIQRTERGDSAVYLCASAGRANAAEYFGPGTRLTVL.

The gene calls are TRBV9 and TRBJ2-7; tentative D call: TRBD1 (6 bases). The V gene lost 5 bases and the J gene lost 4 bases, with 19 bases spanning the gap. This CDR3 contains 15 residues. Germline V lookup: CDR1 SGDLS, CDR2 YYNGEE. The CDR3 region has the DNA TGTGCCAGCAGGGATGGGGGCGAGGTACATTACGAGCAGTACTTC. Its protein product is CASRDGGEVHYEQYF. Variable domain in full (rest from reference TRBV9 and TRBJ2-7): DSGVTQTPKHLITATGQRVTLRCSPRSGDLSVYWYQQSLDQGLQFLIQYYNGEERAKGNILERFSAQQFPDLHSELNLSSLELGDSALYFCASRDGGEVHYEQYFGPGTRLTVT.